These T cell receptor beta chains were read from a single sample in a study of technical replicates of blood from several donors. Method: immunoSEQ multiplex PCR; TCRdb's copy keeps in-frame clones and lacks some. The data hold about 80,000 clones, with 86% observed a single time. Sequenced input: PBMCs. These receptors all come from a human donor in good health. Some clones in this sample may be carry-over from other donors' samples. The CDR3 runs from the conserved cysteine through the conserved F or W. Fields, in order: D gene, V gene, clone size, J gene, CDR3 protein, CDR3 DNA. The D gene is left open where the match is weak. Rows may omit the clone size; those that give it use once, few, many or a size class.

d_gene: -; v_gene: TRBV19; abundance: few; j_gene: TRBJ1-5; CDR3aa: CASNPGQGGQPQHF; CDR3nt: TGTGCCAGTAATCCTGGCCAGGGAGGTCAGCCCCAGCATTTT
d_gene: -; v_gene: TRBV5-8; abundance: -; j_gene: TRBJ2-5; CDR3aa: CASSFRGKTQYF; CDR3nt: TGTGCCAGCAGCTTTCGCGGAAAGACCCAGTACTTC
d_gene: TRBD2; v_gene: TRBV4-2; abundance: -; j_gene: TRBJ2-2; CDR3aa: CASSQGGRDTGELFF; CDR3nt: TGTGCCAGCAGCCAGGGCGGGAGGGACACCGGGGAGCTGTTTTTT
d_gene: -; v_gene: TRBV6-5; abundance: few; j_gene: TRBJ1-1; CDR3aa: CASTLTATNTEAFF; CDR3nt: TGTGCCAGCACCCTGACAGCCACTAACACTGAAGCTTTCTTT
d_gene: -; v_gene: TRBV2; abundance: few; j_gene: TRBJ1-5; CDR3aa: CASRQQGNQPQHF; CDR3nt: TGTGCCAGCAGGCAACAGGGTAATCAGCCCCAGCATTTT
d_gene: -; v_gene: TRBV30; abundance: -; j_gene: TRBJ1-3; CDR3aa: CAWSGGGNTIYF; CDR3nt: TGTGCCTGGAGTGGAGGGGGAAACACCATATATTTT
d_gene: -; v_gene: TRBV29-1; abundance: -; j_gene: TRBJ2-5; CDR3aa: CSVSPGGGETQYF; CDR3nt: TGCAGCGTTAGCCCAGGGGGAGGCGAGACCCAGTACTTC
d_gene: TRBD2; v_gene: TRBV6-5; abundance: -; j_gene: TRBJ2-5; CDR3aa: CASSPTSGRRETQYF; CDR3nt: TGTGCCAGCAGCCCAACTAGCGGGAGGCGGGAGACCCAGTACTTC
d_gene: -; v_gene: TRBV10-3; abundance: -; j_gene: TRBJ2-1; CDR3aa: CAISEGQKNNEQFF; CDR3nt: TGTGCCATCAGTGAGGGACAGAAAAACAATGAGCAGTTCTTC
d_gene: TRBD1; v_gene: TRBV2; abundance: -; j_gene: TRBJ2-7; CDR3aa: CASSGRDRVPYEQYF; CDR3nt: TGTGCCAGCAGTGGGAGGGACAGGGTCCCCTACGAGCAGTACTTC
d_gene: -; v_gene: TRBV18; abundance: -; j_gene: TRBJ1-1; CDR3aa: CASSPPLRSGTEAFF; CDR3nt: TGTGCCAGCTCACCACCGTTGAGGAGCGGCACTGAAGCTTTCTTT